One and the same sample provided the 7 T cell receptor beta chains below, sequenced in a study of blood T cell repertoires in COVID-19. Sequencing was performed with immunoSEQ multiplex PCR; in TCRdb, only in-frame clones are kept and a portion is missing. Among some 190,000 clones, 70% to 90% were seen once, and the ten largest hold 10% to 11%. The sequencing sample was made of peripheral blood. The source is a human donor with active or convalescent COVID-19. The donor label of this sample is uncertain.

The J gene is TRBJ1-2, the V gene TRBV5-1; the D is unclear. The CDR3 length is 13 residues. Germline-derived CDR1 and CDR2 are SGHRS and YFSETQ. Trimming stripped 5 bases from V and 3 bases from J, with 11 bases between. The CDR3 here is CASRETLDYGYTF. As DNA, the CDR3 is TGCGCCAGCAGGGAGACCCTTGACTATGGCTACACCTTC.

V gene TRBV5-1 combines with J gene TRBJ2-5; TRBD2 matches at 8 bases. The CDR3 is 15 amino acids. Trimming at V came to 1 base and at J to 5 bases, leaving 7 bases not matched to a gene. CDR1 and CDR2 (germline): SGHRS, YFSETQ. The CDR3 region has the DNA TGCGCCAGCAGCTTGTTGGTAGCGGGAAAGGAGACCCAGTACTTC. This translates into CASSLLVAGKETQYF. The full variable domain, completed using reference TRBV5-1 and TRBJ2-5, is KAGVTQTPRYLIKTRGQQVTLSCSPISGHRSVSWYQQTPGQGLQFLFEYFSETQRNKGNFPGRFSGRQFSNSRSEMNVSTLELGDSALYLCASSLLVAGKETQYFGPGTRLLVL.

This sequence joins TRBV6-1 and TRBJ1-4; D unclear. V was pared by 1 base and J by 4 bases, with 10 bases between. The CDR3 contains 15 residues. Germline loops: CDR1 MNHNS, CDR2 SASEGT. The CDR3 loop reads CASSEVAGNNEKLFF. In nucleotides, the CDR3 is TGTGCCAGCAGTGAAGTGGCGGGAAATAATGAAAAACTGTTTTTT.

The rearrangement links TRBV7-9 to TRBJ2-5; D call uncertain. The CDR3 extends over 14 amino acids. Germline assignment: CDR1 SEHNR and CDR2 FQNEAQ (reference sequence). V dropped 3 bases and J dropped 4 bases, with 12 bases sitting between them. CDR3 nucleotide sequence: TGTGCCAGCAGCTTTGGGTGGGCAGGAGAGACCCAGTACTTC. It yields the protein CASSFGWAGETQYF.

V usage is TRBV5-4 and J usage is TRBJ1-2, with D possibly TRBD1 on 5 matching bases. Trimming removed 3 bases from V and 4 bases from J, with 19 bases in between. This CDR3 is built from 16 residues. From germline, CDR1 is SGHNT and CDR2 YYREEE (reference sequence). The CDR3 DNA reads as TGTGCCAGCAGCTCTTCACAGGTCACCGGCTCCTATGGCTACACCTTC. Encoded protein: CASSSSQVTGSYGYTF.

The genes are TRBV28 and TRBJ1-2, with D unresolved. CDR1 and CDR2 from the germline V gene are MDHEN and SYDVKM. The CDR3 contains 13 residues. Trimming removed 7 bases at V and 7 bases at J, with 16 bases between. CDR3 coding DNA: TGTGCCAGCACCTCGGGGTTTAGTAGTGGCTACACCTTC. This translates into CASTSGFSSGYTF.

This chain joins TRBV9 and TRBJ2-4, with 8 nucleotides matching TRBD1. The trim removed 0 bases at V and 6 bases at J, leaving 8 bases unmatched. The length of the CDR3 is 16 residues. CDR1 and CDR2 (germline): SGDLS, YYNGEE. CDR3 nucleotide sequence: TGTGCCAGCAGCGTAGGTTCCGGACAGGGTGGAAACATTCAGTACTTC. Translating gives CASSVGSGQGGNIQYF.